This T cell receptor beta chain is drawn from a study of T cell responses to AZD1222 COVID-19 vaccine. Germline V gene sequence: CDR1 KGHSH, CDR2 LQKENI. V was pared by 0 bases and J by 5 bases, with 2 bases of the junction left unmatched. The CDR3 is 15 residues long. Concerning this clone: The antigen is unknown.

Findings and limits, study-wide: Elevations in Spike-specific TCR breadth and depth followed administration of two AZD1222 doses. Repertoires were sampled only after the peak T cell response. It should be noted that donors were predominantly white British and more often female, and clonal diversity was possibly underestimated.

Repertoires were generated with immunoSEQ multiplex PCR, while TCRdb's copy carries only in-frame clones and drops some. Seen here are around 170,000 clones, roughly 91% observed once, and the top ten hold about 1.9%. The TCR comes from an adult who received the AZD1222 COVID-19 vaccine. The sequencing used peripheral blood, collected 28 days after the second AZD1222 dose. The chain links TRBV18 to TRBJ2-1; TRBD1 agrees at 9 bases. CDR3 sequence (DNA): TGTGCCAGCTCACCACCGTGGACAGGGGACAATGAGCAGTTCTTC. Translation gives CASSPPWTGDNEQFF. The entire variable domain, with the rest obtained from reference TRBV18 and TRBJ2-1, is as follows: NAGVMQNPRHLVRRRGQEARLRCSPMKGHSHVYWYRQLPEEGLKFMVYLQKENIIDESGMPKERFSAEFPKEGPSILRIQQVVRGDSAAYFCASSPPWTGDNEQFFGPGTRLTVL.